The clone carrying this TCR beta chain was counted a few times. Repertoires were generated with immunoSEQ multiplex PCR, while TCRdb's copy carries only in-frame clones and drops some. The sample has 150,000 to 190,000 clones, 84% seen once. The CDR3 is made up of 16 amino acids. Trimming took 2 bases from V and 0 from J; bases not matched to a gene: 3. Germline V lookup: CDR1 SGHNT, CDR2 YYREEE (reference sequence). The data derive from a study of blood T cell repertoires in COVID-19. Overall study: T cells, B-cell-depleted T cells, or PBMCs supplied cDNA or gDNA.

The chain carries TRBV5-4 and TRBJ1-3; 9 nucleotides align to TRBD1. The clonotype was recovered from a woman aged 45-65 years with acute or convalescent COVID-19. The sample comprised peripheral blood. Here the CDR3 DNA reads TGTGCCAGCAGCTTAGGACAGGGGCGCTCTGGAAACACCATATATTTT. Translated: CASSLGQGRSGNTIYF.